The sequence of this T cell receptor (beta chain) was determined in a study of OX40 agonist ivuxolimab in advanced cancers. Across the study: Ivuxolimab, which is an agonistic anti-OX40 (CD134) antibody, was administered to the patients. The study, taken as a whole, reports: Among the lowest levels of clonal expansion were found in partial responders at 0.1-3.0 mg/kg.

The data were produced by immunoSEQ multiplex PCR, yet TCRdb's version contains in-frame clones alone and is incomplete. The table records more than 75,000 clones, more than 85% of them present only once. Exclusion of a patient followed from autoimmune disease history or systemic immunosuppression. Blood specimens came from baseline, cycle 4 day 1, and cycle 7 day 1. A note on this clone: The antigen is undetermined.

Germline CDR1 and CDR2: LNHDA and SQIVND (reference sequence). V was shortened by 10 bases and J by 3 bases, with 13 bases between the two germline ends. This CDR3 has 12 residues. The chain carries TRBV19 and TRBJ2-7; maybe TRBD1 (6 bases). The clonotype was recovered from an adult with an advanced solid tumor such as melanoma, head and neck, liver or kidney cancer. This sample comprised CD4+ or CD8+ T cells sorted from blood, obtained in a trial of the OX40 agonist ivuxolimab. The CDR3 region is CATRDTLYEQYF. The CDR3 bases are TGTGCCACTCGGGACACCCTCTACGAGCAGTACTTC. Full variable domain (missing parts from reference TRBV19 and TRBJ2-7): DGGITQSPKYLFRKEGQNVTLSCEQNLNHDAMYWYRQDPGQGLRLIYYSQIVNDFQKGDIAEGYSVSREKKESFPLTVTSAQKNPTAFYLCATRDTLYEQYFGPGTRLTVT.